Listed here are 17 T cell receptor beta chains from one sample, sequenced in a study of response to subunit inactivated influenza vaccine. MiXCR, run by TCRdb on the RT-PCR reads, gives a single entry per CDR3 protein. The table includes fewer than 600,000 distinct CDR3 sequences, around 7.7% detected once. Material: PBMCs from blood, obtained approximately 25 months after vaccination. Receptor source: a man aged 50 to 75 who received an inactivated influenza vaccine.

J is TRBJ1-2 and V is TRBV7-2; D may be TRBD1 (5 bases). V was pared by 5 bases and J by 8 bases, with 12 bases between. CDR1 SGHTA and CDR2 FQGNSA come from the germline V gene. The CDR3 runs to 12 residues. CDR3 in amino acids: CASSPSGDGYTF. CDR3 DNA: TGTGCCAGCAGCCCGTCCGGGGACGGCTACACCTTC.

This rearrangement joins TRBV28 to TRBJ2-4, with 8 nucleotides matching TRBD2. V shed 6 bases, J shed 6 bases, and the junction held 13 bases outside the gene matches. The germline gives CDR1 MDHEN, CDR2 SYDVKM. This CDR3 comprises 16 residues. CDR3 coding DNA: TGTGCCAGCAGCCCGGTCCCAGCGGGAGACTTAAACATTCAGTACTTC. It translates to CASSPVPAGDLNIQYF.

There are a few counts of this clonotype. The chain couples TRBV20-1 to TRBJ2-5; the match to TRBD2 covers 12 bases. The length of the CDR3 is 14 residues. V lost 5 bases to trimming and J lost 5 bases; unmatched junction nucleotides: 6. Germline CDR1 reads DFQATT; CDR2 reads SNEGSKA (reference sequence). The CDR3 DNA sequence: TGCAGTGCTCCTAGCGGGGGGGCTATTGAGACCCAGTACTTC. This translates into CSAPSGGAIETQYF.

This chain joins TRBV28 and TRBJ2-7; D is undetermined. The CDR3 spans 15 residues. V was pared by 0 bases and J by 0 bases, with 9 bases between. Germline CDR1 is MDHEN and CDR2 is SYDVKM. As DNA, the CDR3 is TGTGCCAGCAGTTTATGGTTGGGGAACTCCTACGAGCAGTACTTC. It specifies CASSLWLGNSYEQYF.

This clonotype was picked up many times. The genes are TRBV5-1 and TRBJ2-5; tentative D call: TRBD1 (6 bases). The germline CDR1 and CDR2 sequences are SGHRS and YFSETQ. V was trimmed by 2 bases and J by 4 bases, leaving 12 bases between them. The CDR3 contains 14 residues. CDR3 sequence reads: CASSFEVRGETQYF. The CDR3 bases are TGCGCCAGCAGCTTTGAGGTCAGGGGAGAGACCCAGTACTTC.

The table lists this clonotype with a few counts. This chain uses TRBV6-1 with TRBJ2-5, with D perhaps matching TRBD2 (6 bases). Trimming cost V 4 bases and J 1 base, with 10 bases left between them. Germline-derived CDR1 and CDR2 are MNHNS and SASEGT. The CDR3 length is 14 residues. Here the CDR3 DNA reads TGTGCCAGCAGTGGGAGGGTCCGCCAAGAGACCCAGTACTTC. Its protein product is CASSGRVRQETQYF.

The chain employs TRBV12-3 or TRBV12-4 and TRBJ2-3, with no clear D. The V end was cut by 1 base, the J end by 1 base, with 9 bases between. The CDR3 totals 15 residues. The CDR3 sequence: CASSLVDGRTDTQYF. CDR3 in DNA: TGTGCCAGCAGTTTAGTGGACGGTCGCACAGATACGCAGTATTTT.

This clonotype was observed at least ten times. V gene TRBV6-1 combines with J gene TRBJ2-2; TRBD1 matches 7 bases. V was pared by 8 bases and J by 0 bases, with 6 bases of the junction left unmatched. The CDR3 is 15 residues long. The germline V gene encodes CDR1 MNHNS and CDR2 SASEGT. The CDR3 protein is CASLTGAANTGELFF. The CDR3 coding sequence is TGTGCCAGCCTAACAGGGGCCGCGAACACCGGGGAGCTGTTTTTT.

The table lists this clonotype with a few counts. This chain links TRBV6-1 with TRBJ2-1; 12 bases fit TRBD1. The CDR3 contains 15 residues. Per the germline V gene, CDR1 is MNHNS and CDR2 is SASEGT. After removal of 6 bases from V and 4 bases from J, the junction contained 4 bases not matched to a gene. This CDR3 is CASSRGQGAYNEQFF. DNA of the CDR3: TGTGCCAGCAGCAGGGGACAGGGGGCATACAATGAGCAGTTCTTC.

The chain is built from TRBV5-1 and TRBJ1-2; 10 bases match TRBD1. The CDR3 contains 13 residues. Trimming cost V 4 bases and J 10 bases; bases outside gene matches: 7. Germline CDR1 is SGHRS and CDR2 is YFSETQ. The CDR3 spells CASSHADRGIYTF. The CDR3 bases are TGCGCCAGCAGCCACGCGGACAGGGGGATCTACACCTTC.

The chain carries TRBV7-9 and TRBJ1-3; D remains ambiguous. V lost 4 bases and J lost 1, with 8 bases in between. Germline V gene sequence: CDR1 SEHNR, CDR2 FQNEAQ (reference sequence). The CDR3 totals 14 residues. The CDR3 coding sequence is TGTGCCAGCAGCTCCAGCCCATCTGGAAACACCATATATTTT. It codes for CASSSSPSGNTIYF.

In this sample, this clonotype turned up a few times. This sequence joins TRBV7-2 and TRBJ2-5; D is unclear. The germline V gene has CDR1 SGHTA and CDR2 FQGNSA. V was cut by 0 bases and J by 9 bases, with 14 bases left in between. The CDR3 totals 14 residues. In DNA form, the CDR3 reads TGTGCCAGCAGCTTAGCGGTCCTACCTGAGGCCCAGTACTTC. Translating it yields CASSLAVLPEAQYF.

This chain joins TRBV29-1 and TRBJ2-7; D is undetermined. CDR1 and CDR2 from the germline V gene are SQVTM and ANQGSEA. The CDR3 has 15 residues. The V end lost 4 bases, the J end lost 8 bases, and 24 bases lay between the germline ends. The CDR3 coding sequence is TGCAGCGTTGGGCATAGGGCGGCAACTACTACGCAGCAGTACTTC. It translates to CSVGHRAATTTQQYF.

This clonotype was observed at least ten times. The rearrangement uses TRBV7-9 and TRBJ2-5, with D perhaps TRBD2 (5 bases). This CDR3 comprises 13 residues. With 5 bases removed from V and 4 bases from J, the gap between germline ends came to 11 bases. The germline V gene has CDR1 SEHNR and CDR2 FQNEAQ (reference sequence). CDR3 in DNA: TGTGCCAGCAGCACGGGGTCGGGAGAGACCCAGTACTTC. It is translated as CASSTGSGETQYF.

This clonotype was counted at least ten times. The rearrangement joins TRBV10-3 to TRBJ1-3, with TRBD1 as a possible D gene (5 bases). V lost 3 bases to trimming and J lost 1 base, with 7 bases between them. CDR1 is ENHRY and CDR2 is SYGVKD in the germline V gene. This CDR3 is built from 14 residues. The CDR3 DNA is TGTGCCATCAGTGATGACAGATCTGGAAACACCATATATTTT. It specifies CAISDDRSGNTIYF.

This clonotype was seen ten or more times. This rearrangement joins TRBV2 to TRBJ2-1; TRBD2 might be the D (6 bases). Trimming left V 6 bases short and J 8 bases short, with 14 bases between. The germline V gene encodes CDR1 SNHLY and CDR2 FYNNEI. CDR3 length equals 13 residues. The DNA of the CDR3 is TGTGCCAGCAGAAAGGACGGGAGAGATGAGCAGTTCTTC. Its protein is CASRKDGRDEQFF. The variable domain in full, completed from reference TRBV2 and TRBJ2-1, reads EPEVTQTPSHQVTQMGQEVILRCVPISNHLYFYWYRQILGQKVEFLVSFYNNEISEKSEIFDDQFSVERPDGSNFTLKIRSTKLEDSAMYFCASRKDGRDEQFFGPGTRLTVL.

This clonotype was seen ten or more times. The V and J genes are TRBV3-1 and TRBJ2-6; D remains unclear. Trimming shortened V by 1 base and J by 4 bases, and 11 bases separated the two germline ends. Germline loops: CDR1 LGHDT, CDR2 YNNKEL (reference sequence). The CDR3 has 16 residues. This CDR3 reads CASSQAGISGANVLTF. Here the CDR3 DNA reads TGTGCCAGCAGCCAAGCTGGAATATCCGGGGCCAACGTCCTGACTTTC.